What follows are 30 T cell receptor beta chains derived from one specimen sequenced in a study of identical twins. One entry per CDR3 protein, called by TCRdb with MiXCR from the 5' RACE reads. The repertoire holds about 690,000 distinct CDR3 sequences, roughly 6% seen once, with 1.5% to 2% in the top ten. The sample consisted of naive T cells sorted from blood. The receptors stem from a man younger than 30 in good health.

This clonotype was observed at least ten times. CDR3 amino acids: CASIPTSGYNEQFF. CDR3 DNA: TGTGCCAGCATCCCGACTAGCGGGTACAATGAGCAGTTCTTC. The rearrangement joins TRBV12-3 or TRBV12-4 to TRBJ2-1; TRBD2 agrees at 10 bases. The CDR3 loop spans 14 amino acids. V was clipped by 7 bases and J by 4 bases; unmatched bases: 4.

This clonotype was seen a handful of times. The rearrangement uses TRBV19 and TRBJ1-5; D is undetermined. This CDR3 region has 16 residues. CDR1 is LNHDA and CDR2 is SQIVND in the germline V gene (reference sequence). V shed 8 bases and J shed 5 bases, with 22 bases lying between them. The CDR3 sequence is CASGGPGSATYQPQHF. The CDR3 bases are TGTGCCAGTGGCGGTCCGGGAAGCGCGACTTATCAGCCCCAGCATTTT.

In this sample, this clonotype turned up many times. The chain is built from TRBV29-1 and TRBJ1-2; the D gene is possibly TRBD1 (5 bases). Trimming removed 5 bases at V and 8 bases at J, with 15 bases between. In germline, CDR1 is SQVTM, CDR2 ANQGSEA. This CDR3 has 12 residues. The CDR3 DNA follows: TGCAGCGTTCTGGGGGGGAGTCGGGGCTACACCTTC. It codes for CSVLGGSRGYTF.

The chain employs TRBV7-9 and TRBJ2-7; D uncertain. This CDR3 region has 11 residues. CDR1 and CDR2 from the germline V gene are SEHNR and FQNEAQ (reference sequence). Trimming removed 6 bases at V and 4 bases at J, with 7 bases between. The CDR3 loop is CASRSLYEQYF. Written as DNA, the CDR3 is TGTGCCAGCAGGTCCCTATACGAGCAGTACTTC.

In this sample, this clonotype turned up a few times. The chain couples TRBV7-6 to TRBJ2-2, with 8 bases aligning to TRBD2. From germline, CDR1 is SGHVS and CDR2 FNYEAQ. Germline trimming cut 5 bases from V and 0 bases from J; bases unmatched to any gene: 8. The CDR3 loop spans 17 amino acids. The CDR3 bases are TGTGCCAGCAGCCCCGGAACTAGCGGAGCGAACACCGGGGAGCTGTTTTTT. This sequence encodes CASSPGTSGANTGELFF.

This clonotype was detected many times. The chain carries TRBV5-6 and TRBJ2-5; D is unclear. From germline, CDR1 is SGHDT and CDR2 YYEEEE. Between the trimmed V and J ends, which lost 1 base and 4 bases, there was a span of 11 bases. The CDR3 covers 14 residues. CDR3 DNA sequence: TGTGCCAGCAGCTTGTTTAGGGATGGAGAGACCCAGTACTTC. It specifies CASSLFRDGETQYF.

This clonotype was seen a few times. The J gene is TRBJ2-5, the V gene TRBV12-3 or TRBV12-4; 7 positions agree with TRBD1. The CDR3 is made up of 21 amino acids. J gave up 0 bases and V 3 bases, and 22 bases lay outside the gene matches. CDR3 region: CASSFSFLLTNLGTDQETQYF. The CDR3 bases are TGTGCCAGCAGTTTTTCCTTTTTACTAACCAACCTCGGGACAGACCAAGAGACCCAGTACTTC.

This clonotype was found many times. The V and J genes are TRBV20-1 and TRBJ2-3, with D unresolved. This CDR3 is built from 12 residues. The germline V and J ends were trimmed by 3 bases and 6 bases, with 10 bases remaining between them. Germline-derived CDR1 and CDR2 are DFQATT and SNEGSKA (reference sequence). The CDR3 DNA is TGCAGTGCTAGTAAAGGAGCGGATACGCAGTATTTT. Translating it yields CSASKGADTQYF.

There are a few counts of this clonotype. The chain's CDR3 is CASSLDSSGRNNEQFF. DNA of the CDR3: TGCGCCAGCAGCTTGGATAGTAGCGGGAGGAACAATGAGCAGTTCTTC. The V and J genes are TRBV5-1 and TRBJ2-1; the match to TRBD2 covers 10 bases. V dropped 0 bases and J dropped 5; count of bases not matched to a gene: 5. The CDR3 spans 16 residues. The germline V gene has CDR1 SGHRS and CDR2 YFSETQ.

This clonotype was seen many times. This sequence joins TRBV6-5 and TRBJ2-1; D is ambiguous. The CDR3 sequence is 14 residues long. V gave up 0 bases and J gave up 5 bases, with 8 bases separating them. Germline V CDR1 and CDR2: MNHEY, SVGAGI. Here the CDR3 DNA reads TGTGCCAGCAGTTACTCGACCAGTCACAATGAGCAGTTCTTC. Translated: CASSYSTSHNEQFF.

This clonotype was counted at least ten times. The genes are TRBV29-1 and TRBJ2-3; the match to TRBD2 covers 8 bases. Germline trimming cut 6 bases from V and 5 bases from J; bases unmatched to any gene: 13. Germline-derived CDR1 and CDR2 are SQVTM and ANQGSEA. The CDR3 has 15 residues. Here the CDR3 DNA reads TGCAGCGTCCCTCCGGGACTAGTCCCCAGAGATACGCAGTATTTT. Its translation: CSVPPGLVPRDTQYF.

There are a few counts of this clonotype. The V call is TRBV7-3, the J call TRBJ2-5; 14 bases line up with TRBD2. V trimming: 5 bases; J trimming: 5 bases; junction bases outside the gene matches: 7. CDR1 is SGHTA, CDR2 FQGTGA, per germline. This CDR3 comprises 16 residues. CDR3 region: CASSLGTSGSRETQYF. CDR3 nucleotide sequence: TGTGCCAGCAGCCTCGGGACTAGCGGGAGCCGGGAGACCCAGTACTTC.

This clonotype appeared a few times. V usage is TRBV29-1 and J usage is TRBJ2-2; weak D call: TRBD2 (6 bases). V was trimmed by 6 bases and J by 2 bases, leaving 13 bases between them. CDR1 is SQVTM and CDR2 is ANQGSEA in the germline V gene. This CDR3 is 14 amino acids long. The CDR3 loop reads CSVRASDNTGELFF. In DNA, the CDR3 is TGCAGCGTGCGGGCTAGCGACAACACCGGGGAGCTGTTTTTT.

The chain combines TRBV5-6 with TRBJ2-1; 11 bases are shared with TRBD2. CDR1 and CDR2 from the germline V gene are SGHDT and YYEEEE. The ends lost 0 bases at V and 5 bases at J; junction bases unmatched: 4. CDR3 length: 16 residues. The CDR3 spells CASSLVLSGRDNEQFF. The CDR3 DNA reads TGTGCCAGCAGCTTGGTTCTTAGCGGGAGGGACAATGAGCAGTTCTTC.

At least ten counts were recorded for this clonotype. This sequence joins TRBV7-9 and TRBJ2-5, with unresolved D. Deletions cut 3 bases from V and 4 bases from J, with 3 bases between. The CDR3 extends over 11 amino acids. From germline, CDR1 is SEHNR and CDR2 FQNEAQ (reference sequence). The CDR3 reads CASSFPETQYF. The CDR3 region has the DNA TGTGCCAGCAGCTTTCCAGAGACCCAGTACTTC.

Only a few counts were recorded for this clonotype. This chain uses TRBV7-9 with TRBJ2-3, with TRBD1 as a possible D gene (5 bases). Germline CDR1 SEHNR, CDR2 FQNEAQ (reference sequence). This CDR3 has 17 residues. Trimming shortened V by 5 bases and J by 2 bases, and 20 bases separated the two germline ends. The CDR3: CASSVRTPKRDTDTQYF. The CDR3 bases are TGTGCCAGCAGCGTCCGGACACCTAAAAGGGACACAGATACGCAGTATTTT.

The chain combines TRBV7-2 with TRBJ2-3; D uncertain. From germline, CDR1 is SGHTA and CDR2 FQGNSA. The V and J ends lost 5 bases and 2 bases respectively, with 14 bases between them. CDR3 size: 15 residues. DNA for the CDR3: TGTGCCAGCAGCCTCAAAGAGCGATCCACAGATACGCAGTATTTT. As protein: CASSLKERSTDTQYF.

This clonotype has a count of ten or more. This rearrangement joins TRBV20-1 to TRBJ2-2; 11 bases line up with TRBD2. The CDR3 covers 16 residues. Germline lookup yields CDR1 DFQATT and CDR2 SNEGSKA (reference sequence). V was clipped by 3 bases and J by 5 bases; unmatched bases: 8. Here the CDR3 DNA reads TGCAGTGCTAGCGGGTTAACTAGCGGGAGTACCGGGGAGCTGTTTTTT. Translation: CSASGLTSGSTGELFF.

This clonotype was seen more than once but under ten times. The genes are TRBV5-1 and TRBJ2-3; TRBD1 matches 9 bases. After removal of 6 bases from V and 3 bases from J, the junction contained 11 bases not matched to a gene. CDR3 length: 16 amino acids. Germline CDR1 and CDR2: SGHRS and YFSETQ. The CDR3 reads CASNLAGTGRTDTQYF. The DNA for the CDR3 is TGCGCCAGCAACCTCGCCGGGACAGGGCGTACAGATACGCAGTATTTT.

The chain employs TRBV6-2 or TRBV6-3 and TRBJ2-2; 8 bases agree with TRBD1. Trimming took 6 bases from V and 7 from J; bases not matched to a gene: 4. Germline CDR1 is MNHEY and CDR2 is SVGEGT. The CDR3 totals 13 residues. The CDR3 nucleotides read TGTGCCAGCAGCCGGACAGGGATCGGGGAGCTGTTTTTT. It specifies CASSRTGIGELFF.

The chain has TRBV3-1 and TRBJ2-4; D might be TRBD1 or TRBD2, each matching 5 bases. With 0 bases removed from V and 14 bases from J, the gap between germline ends came to 14 bases. The CDR3 runs to 13 residues. Germline loops: CDR1 LGHDT, CDR2 YNNKEL (reference sequence). The CDR3 nucleotides read TGTGCCAGCAGCCAAGATCTCGGGACCTCTAAGTACTTC. It codes for CASSQDLGTSKYF.

This clonotype appeared many times. The chain has TRBV29-1 and TRBJ1-1; D is uncertain. V was shortened by 4 bases and J by 4 bases, with 13 bases between the two germline ends. The CDR3 has 13 residues. Germline V gene sequence: CDR1 SQVTM, CDR2 ANQGSEA. This CDR3 reads CSVGGVLSTEAFF. In DNA, the CDR3 is TGCAGCGTTGGAGGAGTATTAAGCACTGAAGCTTTCTTT.

Many counts were recorded for this clonotype. The rearrangement uses TRBV7-6 and TRBJ1-1; TRBD1 agrees at 7 bases. CDR1 is SGHVS and CDR2 is FNYEAQ in the germline V gene. The CDR3 extends over 16 amino acids. J gave up 3 bases and V 1 base, and 8 bases lay outside the gene matches. The DNA for the CDR3 is TGTGCCAGCAGCTTAGGCCCAGGGCAGGGGGACACTGAAGCTTTCTTT. This sequence encodes CASSLGPGQGDTEAFF.

This clonotype was picked up a small number of times. The chain is built from TRBV5-6 and TRBJ2-7; D is ambiguous. Per the germline V gene, CDR1 is SGHDT and CDR2 is YYEEEE. The CDR3 runs 15 residues. The V end lost 4 bases, the J end lost 2 bases, and 16 bases lay between the germline ends. CDR3 amino acids: CASSGPRILAYEQYF. The CDR3 bases are TGTGCCAGCAGCGGTCCCAGGATCCTTGCCTACGAGCAGTACTTC.

The table lists this clonotype with a few counts. V is TRBV13 and J is TRBJ2-1; D possibly corresponds to TRBD2 (5 bases). CDR3 length: 16 amino acids. Trimming cost V 0 bases and J 4 bases, with 13 bases left between them. Per germline, CDR1 PRHDT and CDR2 FYEKMQ (reference sequence). The CDR3 region has the DNA TGTGCCAGCAGCTTAGGCCTCGGCGGGTCTTACAATGAGCAGTTCTTC. It codes for CASSLGLGGSYNEQFF.

The genes are TRBV5-1 and TRBJ2-5, with 7 bases aligning to TRBD2. The CDR3 totals 14 residues. Trimming took 0 bases from V and 5 from J; bases not matched to a gene: 4. Looked up from germline, CDR1 is SGHRS and CDR2 is YFSETQ. The CDR3 sequence: CASSLGLAHETQYF. CDR3 nucleotide sequence: TGCGCCAGCAGCTTGGGACTAGCCCACGAGACCCAGTACTTC.

The sample holds many counts of this clonotype. The J gene is TRBJ2-7, the V gene TRBV12-3 or TRBV12-4; 9 nucleotides agree with TRBD1. The V gene end was trimmed by 3 bases and the J gene end by 2 bases; junction bases not matched to a gene: 2. The CDR3 extends over 14 amino acids. This CDR3 reads CASSFGTGPYEQYF. The DNA of the CDR3 is TGTGCCAGCAGTTTCGGGACAGGGCCCTACGAGCAGTACTTC.

This clonotype showed up many times. This chain uses TRBV27 with TRBJ2-1; 10 bases map to TRBD2. CDR1 MNHEY and CDR2 SMNVEV come from the germline V gene (reference sequence). The CDR3 is 16 residues long. With 6 bases clipped from V and 4 bases from J, the junction kept 9 bases outside the gene matches. This CDR3 reads CASSRKREGRYNEQFF. The CDR3 coding sequence is TGTGCCAGCAGCCGAAAGCGGGAGGGACGTTACAATGAGCAGTTCTTC.

This clonotype has a count of ten or more. V gene TRBV5-1 combines with J gene TRBJ2-5, with D possibly matching TRBD1 (5 bases). Trimming left V 3 bases short and J 1 base short, with 10 bases between. Germline V gives CDR1 SGHRS, CDR2 YFSETQ. The CDR3 runs 14 residues. CDR3 nucleotides: TGCGCCAGCAGCTCCCGGACATCCCAAGAGACCCAGTACTTC. It translates to CASSSRTSQETQYF.

This clonotype was seen repeatedly, ten times or more. The chain uses TRBV5-6 and TRBJ1-1, with TRBD1 matching 8 bases. This CDR3 is 12 amino acids long. With V trimmed by 4 bases and J by 11 bases, 7 bases remained unmatched. Germline V lookup: CDR1 SGHDT, CDR2 YYEEEE. This chain's CDR3 is CASSRRDRRAFF. The CDR3 DNA is TGTGCCAGCAGCCGAAGGGACAGGAGGGCTTTCTTT.